What follows describes a single TCR beta chain. Trimming removed 9 bases from V and 4 bases from J, with 24 bases in between. Germline CDR1 is LNHDA and CDR2 is SQIVND (reference sequence). The CDR3 is 16 residues long. Data came from immunoSEQ multiplex PCR; TCRdb stores just in-frame clones and leaves some out. The sample has 22,000 or so clones; around 97% are singletons. The data were obtained in a study of B cell selection in AIRE deficiency. Conventional CD4 T cells were sorted as CD4+CD127+ cells. This clonotype was sampled from a human donor with AIRE deficiency. This chain joins TRBV19 and TRBJ1-2, with D possibly being TRBD1 (6 bases). Sequenced material: conventional CD4+ T cells sorted from PBMCs. The CDR3 sequence: CASKPNRDKNSYGYTF. The CDR3 coding sequence is TGTGCCAGCAAACCGAACCGGGACAAAAACTCCTATGGCTACACCTTC. Full variable domain (missing parts from reference TRBV19 and TRBJ1-2): DGGITQSPKYLFRKEGQNVTLSCEQNLNHDAMYWYRQDPGQGLRLIYYSQIVNDFQKGDIAEGYSVSREKKESFPLTVTSAQKNPTAFYLCASKPNRDKNSYGYTFGSGTRLTVV.